The clone carrying this TCR beta chain has a count of ten or more. The antigen remains unidentified. The data originate from a study of T cells in Graves' hyperthyroidism and ophthalmopathy. Study-level results: A model of 13 V-J features distinguished ophthalmopathy from stable hyperthyroidism.

The sample, blood from the first hyperthyroidism diagnosis, precedes any ophthalmopathy symptoms. Germline V gives CDR1 LNHDA, CDR2 SQIVND (reference sequence). V was cut by 5 bases and J by 3 bases, with 22 bases left in between. The CDR3 runs 18 residues. TCR beta CDR3 regions were amplified from RNA. A set of HTBI primers served as the primers for a first-round RT-PCR of the TCR CDR3. MiXCR, run by TCRdb on the multiplex PCR reads, gives a single entry per CDR3 protein. The table lists about 290,000 distinct CDR3 sequences, about an eighth of them singletons. The TCR originated in a woman aged 25 to 39 with Graves' hyperthyroidism that later progressed to Graves' ophthalmopathy. The sample taken for sequencing was blood. The chain joins TRBV19 to TRBJ1-4; perhaps TRBD1 as D (6 bases). The CDR3 sequence is CASSLPGAGEKANEKLFF. DNA for the CDR3: TGTGCCAGTAGTCTGCCAGGGGCCGGGGAGAAGGCTAATGAAAAACTGTTTTTT.